The clone carrying this TCR beta chain was detected many times. What it recognizes is unknown. Newly diagnosed patients aged 18 to 65 had hyperthyroidism of under 2 months' duration. Patients showing uncontrolled infection, other autoimmune disease, pregnancy or lactation were ineligible. This record belongs to a study of T cells in Graves' hyperthyroidism and ophthalmopathy. The study, taken as a whole, reports: A 13 V-J model separated ophthalmopathy from stable hyperthyroidism.

This CDR3 contains 14 residues. The ends were cut back, 1 base at V and 2 bases at J, with 9 bases in the middle. Germline CDR1 DFQATT, CDR2 SNEGSKA (reference sequence). Amplified regions were TCR beta CDR3 sequences from RNA transcripts. RT-PCR in the first round (using the HTBI primer set) targeted the TCR CDR3. TCRdb processed the multiplex PCR reads anew with MiXCR; each CDR3 protein has one entry. The sample consists of 200,000 or so distinct CDR3 sequences, roughly a sixth of them appearing once. The sample comprised blood. The rearrangement joins TRBV20-1 to TRBJ1-5; no clear D gene. This sequence originates from a woman between 45 and 60 years old with Graves' hyperthyroidism. The CDR3 reads CSARGEAGNQPQHF. The CDR3 DNA sequence: TGCAGTGCTAGAGGGGAGGCGGGCAATCAGCCCCAGCATTTT.